This T cell receptor beta chain was retrieved from a study of T cell responses to AZD1222 COVID-19 vaccine. About this clone itself: Its antigen is still unknown.

The CDR3 covers 13 residues. Trimming cost V 6 bases and J 3 bases, with 9 bases left between them. Repertoires were generated with immunoSEQ multiplex PCR, while TCRdb's copy carries only in-frame clones and drops some. The sample includes 110,000 or so clones, 87% of them seen just once. Study-wide points: Seropositive AZD1222 recipients at baseline numbered only five or six. Vaccination with two AZD1222 doses was followed by a rise in Spike-specific TCR breadth and depth.

The source is an adult in good health. The rearrangement joins TRBV12-3 or TRBV12-4 to TRBJ1-5; D remains unclear. Specimen: peripheral blood, collected on day 0 of AZD1222 vaccination. The CDR3 protein is CASRSSHNQPQHF. The CDR3 DNA follows: TGTGCCAGCAGATCGTCACACAATCAGCCCCAGCATTTT.